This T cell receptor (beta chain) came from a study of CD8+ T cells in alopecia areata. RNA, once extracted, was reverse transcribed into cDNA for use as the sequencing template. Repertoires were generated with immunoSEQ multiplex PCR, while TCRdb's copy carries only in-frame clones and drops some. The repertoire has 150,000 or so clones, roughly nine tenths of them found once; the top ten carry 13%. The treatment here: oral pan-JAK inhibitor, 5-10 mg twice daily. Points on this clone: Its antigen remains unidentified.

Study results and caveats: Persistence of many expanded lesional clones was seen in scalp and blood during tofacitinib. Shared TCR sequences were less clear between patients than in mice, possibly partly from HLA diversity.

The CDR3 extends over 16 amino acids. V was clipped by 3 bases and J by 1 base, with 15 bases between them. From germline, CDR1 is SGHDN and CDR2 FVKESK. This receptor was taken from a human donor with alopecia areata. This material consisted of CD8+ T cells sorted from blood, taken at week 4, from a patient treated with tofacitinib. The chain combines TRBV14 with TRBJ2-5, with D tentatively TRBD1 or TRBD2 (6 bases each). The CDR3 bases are TGTGCCAGCAGCCACCCGCCGGGGGCGATCCAAGAGACCCAGTACTTC. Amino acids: CASSHPPGAIQETQYF.